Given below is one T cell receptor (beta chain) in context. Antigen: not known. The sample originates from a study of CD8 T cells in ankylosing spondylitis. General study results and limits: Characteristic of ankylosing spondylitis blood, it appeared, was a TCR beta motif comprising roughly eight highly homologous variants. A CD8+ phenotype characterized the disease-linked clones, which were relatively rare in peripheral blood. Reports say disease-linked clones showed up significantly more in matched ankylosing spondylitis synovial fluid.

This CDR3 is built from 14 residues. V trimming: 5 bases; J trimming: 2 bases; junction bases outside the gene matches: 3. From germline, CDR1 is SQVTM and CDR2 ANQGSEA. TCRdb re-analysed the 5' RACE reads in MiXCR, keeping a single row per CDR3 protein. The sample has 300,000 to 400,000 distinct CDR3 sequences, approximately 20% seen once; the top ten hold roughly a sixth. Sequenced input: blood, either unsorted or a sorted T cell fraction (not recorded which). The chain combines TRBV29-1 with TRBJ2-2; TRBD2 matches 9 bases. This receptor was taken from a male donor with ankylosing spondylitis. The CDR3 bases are TGCAGCGTTCCGGGACTAGCTAACACCGGGGAGCTGTTTTTT. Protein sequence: CSVPGLANTGELFF.